A selection of T cell receptor beta chains follows, all from one sample in a study of blood T cell repertoires in COVID-19. Generated by immunoSEQ multiplex PCR, the TCRdb table keeps only in-frame clones and is missing some. This sample has 55,000 to 75,000 clones, with around four fifths found just once. Sequencing was performed on peripheral blood. The receptors shown here come from a human donor in a cohort sampled during active COVID-19. The CDR3 runs from the conserved cysteine through the conserved F or W. Each record gives: D gene, clone size, J gene, V gene, CDR3 DNA, CDR3 protein. D genes are given only for firm matches. Clone size is shown for a subset of rows, as once, few, many or a class of expanded clone.

>.|.|TRBJ2-7|TRBV5-4
TGTGCCAGCAGCCAAGGTGGTCAGGGGATCCTAGGATACGAGCAGTACTTC
CASSQGGQGILGYEQYF
>TRBD1|.|TRBJ1-5|TRBV10-3
TGTGCCATCTGGACAGGGGATGGTCAGCCCCAGCATTTT
CAIWTGDGQPQHF
>.|.|TRBJ2-7|TRBV7-3
TGTGCCAGCAGCTTAATTAACTCCCGCGAGCAGTACTTC
CASSLINSREQYF
>TRBD1|.|TRBJ2-7|TRBV5-1
TGCGCCAGCAACTTCGGGACAGGGCTTCTCGAGCAGTACTTC
CASNFGTGLLEQYF
>TRBD2|few|TRBJ2-7|TRBV4-1
TGCGCCAGCAGCACTAGCGACTCATACGAGCAGTACTTC
CASSTSDSYEQYF
>TRBD1|.|TRBJ2-1|TRBV11-3
TGTGCCAGCAGCTTAGGGCAGGGGGCACTTAATGAGCAGTTCTTC
CASSLGQGALNEQFF
>.|.|TRBJ2-1|TRBV3-1/TRBV3-2
TGTGCCAGCGGGAGCGGCTACAATGAGCAGTTCTTC
CASGSGYNEQFF
>TRBD1|few|TRBJ2-7|TRBV7-9
TGTGCCAGCAGCCTTGGACAGGGCCCTTCCTACGAGCAGTACTTC
CASSLGQGPSYEQYF
>.|.|TRBJ2-5|TRBV28
TGTGCCAGCACTCTACCCACCGGAGGGAGAGAGACCCAGTACTTC
CASTLPTGGRETQYF
>TRBD2|many|TRBJ2-3|TRBV6-2/TRBV6-3
TGTGCCAGCAGCTTAGCGGGAGGGTTCTCGGATACGCAGTATTTT
CASSLAGGFSDTQYF
>TRBD2|once|TRBJ2-7|TRBV5-1
TGCGCCAGCAGCTTGGGACTAGCGGGAGACGAGCAGTACTTC
CASSLGLAGDEQYF
>TRBD1|.|TRBJ2-5|TRBV28
TGTGCCAGCAGTTCCGGGACAGGGATAGAGACCCAGTACTTC
CASSSGTGIETQYF
>TRBD1|.|TRBJ1-6|TRBV27
TGTGCCAGCAGTCGCGGGACAGGGGTTGATTCACCCCTCCACTTT
CASSRGTGVDSPLHF
>.|.|TRBJ1-5|TRBV28
TGTGCCACCCGTACGTACGGGGGGGGTTATCAGCCCCAGCATTTT
CATRTYGGGYQPQHF
>.|.|TRBJ1-3|TRBV7-8
TGTGCCAGCCGACAGAGCTCTGGAAACACCATATATTTT
CASRQSSGNTIYF
>.|.|TRBJ1-4|TRBV19
TGTGCCAGTAGTCCAACAGGGATGGGCGAAAAACTGTTTTTT
CASSPTGMGEKLFF
>TRBD2|.|TRBJ2-1|TRBV19
TGTGCCAGTACCAATAGCGGGAGAAACTCCTACAATGAGCAGTTCTTC
CASTNSGRNSYNEQFF
>.|.|TRBJ2-7|TRBV28
TGTGCCAGCACAGACAGTGACGAGCAGTACTTC
CASTDSDEQYF
>.|.|TRBJ2-7|TRBV6-2/TRBV6-3
TGTGCCAGCAGTCGGCCGGGTTCGAGGGACGAGCAGTACTTC
CASSRPGSRDEQYF
>.|.|TRBJ2-3|TRBV20-1
TGCAGTGCTAGCCGCGGAGATACGCAGTATTTT
CSASRGDTQYF
>TRBD1|once|TRBJ2-7|TRBV7-2
TGTGCCAGCAGCTTGACAGGGGCCCGGGGGGAGCAGTACTTC
CASSLTGARGEQYF
>TRBD1|.|TRBJ1-2|TRBV7-8
TGTGCCAGCAGCCCAACAGGGGCGCGAGGCTACACCTTC
CASSPTGARGYTF
>TRBD2|.|TRBJ2-5|TRBV6-5
TGTGCCAGTACTAGCGCGGGGACCCAGTACTTC
CASTSAGTQYF
>TRBD2|few|TRBJ2-1|TRBV5-1
TGCGCCAGCAGCCTCACTAGCGGGAGCTATGAGCAGTTCTTC
CASSLTSGSYEQFF
>TRBD1|.|TRBJ1-4|TRBV5-1
TGCGCCAGCAGTTCACAGGGGTCTAATGAAAAACTGTTTTTT
CASSSQGSNEKLFF
>TRBD1|few|TRBJ2-7|TRBV5-4
TGTGCCAGCAGCTTGAGACAGGGCTACGAGCAGTACTTC
CASSLRQGYEQYF
>TRBD2|.|TRBJ2-5|TRBV28
TGTGCCAGCAGTGGGACTAGTAATTCCGGGACCCAGTACTTC
CASSGTSNSGTQYF
>.|.|TRBJ2-5|TRBV19
TGTGCCAGTAGTGCATCGGGAGTTCCAGAGACCCAGTACTTC
CASSASGVPETQYF
>.|.|TRBJ2-2|TRBV5-5
TGTGCCAGCAGCTTGGCGGTAACCTCCACCGGGGAGCTGTTTTTT
CASSLAVTSTGELFF
>.|once|TRBJ2-1|TRBV11-1
TGTGCCACTTCTCGGGGATTCTACAATGAGCAGTTCTTC
CATSRGFYNEQFF
>TRBD2|.|TRBJ2-3|TRBV5-1
TGCGCCAGCAGCTTGGAGGCTAGCGGAGGGACAGATACGCAGTATTTT
CASSLEASGGTDTQYF
>TRBD1|medium-sized|TRBJ2-5|TRBV4-3
TGCGCCAGCAGCCAAGAGTCGAGTTTAACAGGGGCAGTAGAGACCCAGTACTTC
CASSQESSLTGAVETQYF
>.|.|TRBJ1-6|TRBV3-1/TRBV3-2
TGTGCCAGCAGCCCCCCTGCGGGGGAGTTGGCACCCCTCCACTTT
CASSPPAGELAPLHF